Below, 20 T cell receptor beta chains from the same sample are listed, as sequenced in a study of T cell responses to AZD1222 COVID-19 vaccine. Libraries were prepared by immunoSEQ multiplex PCR; TCRdb keeps only in-frame clonotypes and omits some of them. Of 110,000 or so clones listed, about 86% are singletons. The sequencing used peripheral blood, collected on day 0 of AZD1222 vaccination. These receptors originate from an adult in good health.

The chain combines TRBV14 with TRBJ2-1, with 8 bases aligning to TRBD1. Germline values: CDR1 SGHDN, CDR2 FVKESK. This CDR3 is built from 19 residues. The V and J ends lost 3 bases and 2 bases, in that order; junction bases with no gene match: 15. The CDR3 is CASSQFAGGAMETYNEQFF. Written as DNA, the CDR3 is TGTGCCAGCAGCCAGTTCGCAGGGGGCGCGATGGAGACCTACAATGAGCAGTTCTTC.

V usage is TRBV29-1 and J usage is TRBJ2-1; D might be TRBD1 (6 bases). This CDR3 contains 14 residues. The V end was cut by 3 bases, the J end by 4 bases, with 13 bases between. Germline CDR1 is SQVTM and CDR2 is ANQGSEA. CDR3 in DNA: TGCAGCGTTGACCATCAGGGGACGTACAATGAGCAGTTCTTC. Amino acids: CSVDHQGTYNEQFF.

This chain links TRBV7-3 with TRBJ2-3; a weak D match, TRBD2 (6 bases). The CDR3 loop spans 15 amino acids. In germline, CDR1 is SGHTA, CDR2 FQGTGA. The ends were cut back, 5 bases at V and 2 bases at J, with 14 bases in the middle. In DNA form, the CDR3 reads TGTGCCAGCAGCGCCGGGAGAACCCACACAGATACGCAGTATTTT. Residues: CASSAGRTHTDTQYF.

This chain uses TRBV5-1 with TRBJ2-2, with TRBD1 as a possible D gene (5 bases). Deletions cut 4 bases from V and 0 bases from J, with 13 bases between. Germline assignment: CDR1 SGHRS and CDR2 YFSETQ. CDR3 size: 16 residues. The CDR3 reads CASSPGHRANTGELFF. Written as DNA, the CDR3 is TGCGCCAGCAGCCCCGGACACCGCGCGAACACCGGGGAGCTGTTTTTT.

The chain links TRBV27 to TRBJ2-7; 7 bases are shared with TRBD2. This CDR3 has 12 residues. The V gene end was trimmed by 1 base and the J gene end by 6 bases; junction bases not matched to a gene: 0. Germline loops: CDR1 MNHEY, CDR2 SMNVEV (reference sequence). The DNA of the CDR3 is TGTGCCAGCAGTTTATGGGGGGGCGAGCAGTACTTC. It encodes CASSLWGGEQYF.

The gene calls are TRBV9 and TRBJ2-7; 7 bases map to TRBD1. V gave up 0 bases and J gave up 2 bases; unmatched junction bases: 5. This CDR3 spans 15 amino acids. Germline V gives CDR1 SGDLS, CDR2 YYNGEE. CDR3 sequence (DNA): TGTGCCAGCAGCGTAGATATAGGGGGCCCCTACGAGCAGTACTTC. It codes for CASSVDIGGPYEQYF.

This chain connects TRBV7-2 to TRBJ1-1; 7 positions match TRBD1. With 5 bases clipped from V and 1 base from J, the junction kept 1 base outside the gene matches. The CDR3 has 13 residues. Germline CDR1 reads SGHTA; CDR2 reads FQGNSA. CDR3 region: CASSRQGNTEAFF. CDR3 nucleotide sequence: TGTGCCAGCAGCCGACAGGGGAACACTGAAGCTTTCTTT.

This clone was seen only once. This chain connects TRBV19 to TRBJ2-2; 8 bases fit TRBD1. CDR1 and CDR2 from the germline V gene are LNHDA and SQIVND (reference sequence). This CDR3 contains 16 residues. V lost 8 bases, J lost 6 bases, and 14 bases stayed unmatched. The CDR3 loop reads CASSWRQGFIPGELFF. CDR3 DNA: TGTGCCAGTTCGTGGAGACAGGGGTTTATCCCCGGGGAGCTGTTTTTT.

This clone was seen just once. The chain is built from TRBV27 and TRBJ2-6, with D possibly TRBD1 on 6 matching bases. The CDR3 spans 14 residues. Germline V gene sequence: CDR1 MNHEY, CDR2 SMNVEV (reference sequence). Trimming cost V 5 bases and J 2 bases, with 7 bases left between them. The CDR3 region has the DNA TGTGCCAGCAGTACAGGGACTGGGGCCAACGTCCTGACTTTC. It is translated as CASSTGTGANVLTF.

This chain links TRBV7-2 with TRBJ2-3; 10 nucleotides line up with TRBD2. CDR1 SGHTA and CDR2 FQGNSA come from the germline V gene. CDR3 length equals 15 residues. With 5 bases clipped from V and 2 bases from J, the junction kept 4 bases outside the gene matches. CDR3 protein: CASSPSGRATDTQYF. CDR3 nucleotides: TGTGCCAGCAGCCCGAGCGGGAGGGCCACAGATACGCAGTATTTT.

This clone was recorded a few times. J is TRBJ1-5 and V is TRBV29-1; a possible D gene is TRBD1 (5 bases). Trimming stripped 6 bases from V and 5 bases from J, with 20 bases between. Per germline, CDR1 SQVTM and CDR2 ANQGSEA. CDR3 size: 15 residues. In nucleotides, the CDR3 is TGCAGCGTAACTCTTACACTCGGGGGGGATCAGCCCCAGCATTTT. The encoded protein is CSVTLTLGGDQPQHF.

The chain combines TRBV7-2 with TRBJ2-3, with D perhaps TRBD2 (6 bases). The length of the CDR3 is 18 residues. Trimming removed 6 bases from V and 1 base from J, with 23 bases in between. Germline V gene sequence: CDR1 SGHTA, CDR2 FQGNSA. CDR3 sequence (DNA): TGTGCCAGCAGTCTAGCCTGGGGAGTCGGCGGGGGCACAGATACGCAGTATTTT. Its protein product is CASSLAWGVGGGTDTQYF.

The chain has TRBV29-1 and TRBJ2-2; 8 bases are shared with TRBD2. The trim removed 0 bases at V and 6 bases at J, leaving 3 bases unmatched. This CDR3 is built from 14 residues. CDR1 and CDR2 from the germline V gene are SQVTM and ANQGSEA. This CDR3 reads CSVEDSRGAGELFF. Here the CDR3 DNA reads TGCAGCGTTGAAGACTCGCGGGGGGCCGGGGAGCTGTTTTTT.

This chain connects TRBV5-1 to TRBJ1-3, with no clear D. Trimming pared 3 bases from V and 1 base from J, leaving 11 bases between. The CDR3 runs 15 residues. From germline, CDR1 is SGHRS and CDR2 YFSETQ. The CDR3 DNA sequence: TGCGCCAGCAGCTCCGAGGCGGGGTCTGGAAACACCATATATTTT. Its protein is CASSSEAGSGNTIYF.

The chain employs TRBV13 and TRBJ2-1; 8 bases agree with TRBD1. The V gene end was trimmed by 4 bases and the J gene end by 1 base; junction bases not matched to a gene: 3. The CDR3 covers 15 residues. Germline assignment: CDR1 PRHDT and CDR2 FYEKMQ (reference sequence). In nucleotides, the CDR3 is TGTGCCAGCAGCTCAGGGGGCAAGTCCTACAATGAGCAGTTCTTC. Its protein product is CASSSGGKSYNEQFF.

The V call is TRBV2, the J call TRBJ1-3, with 7 bases that match TRBD1. V lost 8 bases to trimming and J lost 0 bases; unmatched junction nucleotides: 7. The CDR3 covers 15 residues. Germline CDR1 SNHLY, CDR2 FYNNEI. The CDR3 sequence is CASRTGVFSGNTIYF. For the CDR3, the DNA is TGTGCCAGCCGGACAGGCGTTTTCTCTGGAAACACCATATATTTT.

The rearrangement uses TRBV15 and TRBJ1-2, with D unclear. V lost 0 bases and J 4 bases, leaving 12 bases between the germline ends. CDR1 LNHNV and CDR2 YYDKDF come from the germline V gene (reference sequence). The length of the CDR3 is 15 residues. The CDR3 loop is CATSRDLATGYGYTF. CDR3 DNA sequence: TGTGCCACCAGCAGAGATTTGGCCACTGGCTATGGCTACACCTTC. Complete variable domain (other parts from reference TRBV15 and TRBJ1-2): DAMVIQNPRYQVTQFGKPVTLSCSQTLNHNVMYWYQQKSSQAPKLLFHYYDKDFNNEADTPDNFQSRRPNTSFCFLDIRSPGLGDTAMYLCATSRDLATGYGYTFGSGTRLTVV.

The sample holds one count of this clone. The chain has TRBV5-5 and TRBJ2-5; 10 bases agree with TRBD2. Losses at the gene ends were 3 bases for V and 5 bases for J; bases not matched to a gene: 7. This CDR3 spans 15 amino acids. CDR1 and CDR2 from the germline V gene are SGHKS and YYEKEE (reference sequence). CDR3 DNA sequence: TGTGCCAGCAGCTCTAGCGGGAGTAGAAGTGAGACCCAGTACTTC. This gives the protein CASSSSGSRSETQYF.

The V call is TRBV3-1 (or the pseudogene TRBV3-2), the J call TRBJ2-2; the D gene is possibly TRBD2 (6 bases). Trimming cost V 2 bases and J 0 bases, with 13 bases left between them. Germline lookup yields CDR1 LGHDT and CDR2 YNNKEL (reference sequence). The CDR3 consists of 17 residues. The DNA of the CDR3 is TGTGCCAGCAGCCAATCCGGGAGAGTTACGAACACCGGGGAGCTGTTTTTT. This encodes CASSQSGRVTNTGELFF.

This CDR3 reads CASSLQGASYEQYF. In nucleotides, the CDR3 is TGTGCCAGCAGCTTACAGGGGGCTTCCTACGAGCAGTACTTC. The rearrangement joins TRBV11-3 to TRBJ2-7; 8 nucleotides match TRBD1. The CDR3 has 14 residues. Germline CDR1 is SGHNT and CDR2 is YENEEA. After removal of 2 bases from V and 1 base from J, the junction contained 1 base not matched to a gene.